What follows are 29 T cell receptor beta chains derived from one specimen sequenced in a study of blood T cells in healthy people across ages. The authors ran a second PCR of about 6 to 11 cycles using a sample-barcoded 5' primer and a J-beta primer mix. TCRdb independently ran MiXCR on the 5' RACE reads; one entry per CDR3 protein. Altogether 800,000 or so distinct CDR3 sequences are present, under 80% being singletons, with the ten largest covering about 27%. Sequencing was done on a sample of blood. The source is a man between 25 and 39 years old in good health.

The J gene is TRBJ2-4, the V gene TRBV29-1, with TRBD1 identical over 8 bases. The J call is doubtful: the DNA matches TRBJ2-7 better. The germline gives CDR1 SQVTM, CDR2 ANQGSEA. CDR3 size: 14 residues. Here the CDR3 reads CSASMGQVTYEQYF. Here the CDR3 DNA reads TGCAGCGCCTCAATGGGACAGGTCACCTACGAGCAGTACTTC.

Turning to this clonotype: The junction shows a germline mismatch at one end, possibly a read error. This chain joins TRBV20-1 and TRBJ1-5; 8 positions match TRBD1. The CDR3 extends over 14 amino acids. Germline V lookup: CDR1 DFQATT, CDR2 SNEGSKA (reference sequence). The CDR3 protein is CSASGTGTNRPQHF. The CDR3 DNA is TGCAGTGCTAGCGGGACAGGTACCAATCGGCCCCAGCATTTT.

The CDR3 coding sequence is TGTGCCAGCAGCTACCCGTTAGCGGGGGGGCAGACCCAGTACTTC. This sequence encodes CASSYPLAGGQTQYF. The V call is TRBV28, the J call TRBJ2-7, with 11 bases that match TRBD2. The J call is in doubt because the DNA end fits TRBJ2-5 better. The CDR3 has 15 residues. Germline V CDR1 and CDR2: MDHEN, SYDVKM.

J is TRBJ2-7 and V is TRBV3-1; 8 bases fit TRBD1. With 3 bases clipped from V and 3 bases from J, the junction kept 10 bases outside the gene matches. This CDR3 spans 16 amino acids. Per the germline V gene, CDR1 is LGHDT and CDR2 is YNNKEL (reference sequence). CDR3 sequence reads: CASSQGPQGDLYEQYF. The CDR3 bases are TGTGCCAGCAGCCAGGGGCCACAGGGGGACCTCTACGAGCAGTACTTC.

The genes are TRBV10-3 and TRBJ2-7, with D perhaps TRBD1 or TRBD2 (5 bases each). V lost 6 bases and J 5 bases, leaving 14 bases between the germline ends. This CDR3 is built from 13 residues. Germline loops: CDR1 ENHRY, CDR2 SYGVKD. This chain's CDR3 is CAISPGRGHEQYF. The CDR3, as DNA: TGTGCCATCAGCCCGGGTCGGGGCCACGAGCAGTACTTC.

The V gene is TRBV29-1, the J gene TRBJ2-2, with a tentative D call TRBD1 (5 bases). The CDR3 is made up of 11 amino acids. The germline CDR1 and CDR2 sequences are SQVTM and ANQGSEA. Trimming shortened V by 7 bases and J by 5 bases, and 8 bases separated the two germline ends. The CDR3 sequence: CSGGRTGELFF. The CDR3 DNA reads TGCAGCGGGGGCCGAACCGGGGAGCTGTTTTTT.

This chain's CDR3 is CASSSPDRNIQYF. The CDR3 DNA follows: TGTGCCAGCAGCTCCCCGGACAGGAACATTCAGTACTTC. The chain employs TRBV11-2 and TRBJ2-4; 7 bases match TRBD1. In germline, CDR1 is SGHAT, CDR2 FQNNGV. The CDR3 is 13 amino acids. Germline trimming cut 4 bases from V and 7 bases from J; bases unmatched to any gene: 4.

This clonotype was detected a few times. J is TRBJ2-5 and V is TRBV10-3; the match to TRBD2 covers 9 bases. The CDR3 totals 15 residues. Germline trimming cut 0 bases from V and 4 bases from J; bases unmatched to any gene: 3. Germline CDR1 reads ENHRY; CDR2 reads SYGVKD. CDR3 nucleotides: TGTGCCATCAGTGAGTCCCGGACTAGCGCAGAGACCCAGTACTTC. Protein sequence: CAISESRTSAETQYF.

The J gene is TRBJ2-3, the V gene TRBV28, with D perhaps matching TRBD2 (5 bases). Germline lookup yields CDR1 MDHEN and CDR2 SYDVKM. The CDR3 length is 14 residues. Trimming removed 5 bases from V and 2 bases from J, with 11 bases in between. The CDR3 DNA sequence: TGTGCCAGCAGTGCGGACTCACCCACAGATACGCAGTATTTT. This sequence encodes CASSADSPTDTQYF. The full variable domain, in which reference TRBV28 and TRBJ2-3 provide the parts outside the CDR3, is DVKVTQSSRYLVKRTGEKVFLECVQDMDHENMFWYRQDPGLGLRLIYFSYDVKMKEKGDIPEGYSVSREKKERFSLILESASTNQTSMYLCASSADSPTDTQYFGPGTRLTVL.

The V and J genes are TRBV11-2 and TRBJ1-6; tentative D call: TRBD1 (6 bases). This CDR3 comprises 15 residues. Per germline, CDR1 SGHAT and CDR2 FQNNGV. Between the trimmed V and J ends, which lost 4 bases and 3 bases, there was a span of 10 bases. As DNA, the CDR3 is TGTGCCAGCAGCTACGGGACACTCTATAATTCACCCCTCCACTTT. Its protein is CASSYGTLYNSPLHF.

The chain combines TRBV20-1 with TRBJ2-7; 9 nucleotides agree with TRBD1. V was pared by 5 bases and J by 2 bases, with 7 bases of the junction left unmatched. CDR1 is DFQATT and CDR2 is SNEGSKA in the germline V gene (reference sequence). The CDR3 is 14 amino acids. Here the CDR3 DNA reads TGCAGTGCTGACCGACAGGGGGTTACCTACGAGCAGTACTTC. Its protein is CSADRQGVTYEQYF.

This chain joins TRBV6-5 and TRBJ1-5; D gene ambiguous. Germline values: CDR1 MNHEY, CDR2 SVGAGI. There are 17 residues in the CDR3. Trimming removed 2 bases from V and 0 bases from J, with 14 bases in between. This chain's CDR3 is CASSYAAAGLSNQPQHF. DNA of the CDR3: TGTGCCAGCAGTTACGCCGCGGCGGGCCTTAGCAATCAGCCCCAGCATTTT.

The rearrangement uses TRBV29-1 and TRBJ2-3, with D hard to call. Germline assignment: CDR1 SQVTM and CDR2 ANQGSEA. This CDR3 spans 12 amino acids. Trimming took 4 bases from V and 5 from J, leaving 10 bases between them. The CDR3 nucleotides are TGCAGCGTTGGGTATCCAGAAGATACGCAGTATTTT. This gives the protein CSVGYPEDTQYF.

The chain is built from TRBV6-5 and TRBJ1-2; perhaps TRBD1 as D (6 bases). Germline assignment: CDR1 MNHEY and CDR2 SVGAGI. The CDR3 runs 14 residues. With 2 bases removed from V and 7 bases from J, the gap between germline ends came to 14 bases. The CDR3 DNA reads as TGTGCCAGCAGTTACCGATCGAGGGGGGGTGGCTACACCTTC. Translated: CASSYRSRGGGYTF.

CDR3 region: CSASGARAYEQYF. In nucleotides, the CDR3 is TGCAGCGCCTCTGGGGCACGCGCCTACGAGCAGTACTTC. The J gene is TRBJ2-7, the V gene TRBV29-1; possibly TRBD1 for D (5 bases). There are 13 residues in the CDR3. Germline loops: CDR1 SQVTM, CDR2 ANQGSEA. The V end was cut by 7 bases, the J end by 2 bases, with 15 bases between.

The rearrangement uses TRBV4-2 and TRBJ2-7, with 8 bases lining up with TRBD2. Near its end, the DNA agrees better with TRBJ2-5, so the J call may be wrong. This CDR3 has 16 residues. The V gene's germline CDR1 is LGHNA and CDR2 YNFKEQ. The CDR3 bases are TGTGCCAGCAGCCCCTCCCGGGGGGGACCACAAGAGACCCAGTACTTC. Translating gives CASSPSRGGPQETQYF.

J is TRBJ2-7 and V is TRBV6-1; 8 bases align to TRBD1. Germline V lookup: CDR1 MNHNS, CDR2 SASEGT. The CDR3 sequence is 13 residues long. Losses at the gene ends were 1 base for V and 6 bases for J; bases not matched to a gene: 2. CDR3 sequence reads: CASSEVQGGEQYF. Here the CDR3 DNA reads TGTGCCAGCAGTGAAGTACAGGGGGGCGAGCAGTACTTC.

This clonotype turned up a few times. CDR3 protein: CASSPSVTSSYNEQFF. CDR3 DNA: TGTGCCAGCAGCCCGTCAGTTACCAGCTCCTACAATGAGCAGTTCTTC. The V call is TRBV7-9, the J call TRBJ2-1; D ambiguous. V lost 5 bases and J lost 0, with 14 bases in between. Germline-derived CDR1 and CDR2 are SEHNR and FQNEAQ (reference sequence). The CDR3 has 16 residues.

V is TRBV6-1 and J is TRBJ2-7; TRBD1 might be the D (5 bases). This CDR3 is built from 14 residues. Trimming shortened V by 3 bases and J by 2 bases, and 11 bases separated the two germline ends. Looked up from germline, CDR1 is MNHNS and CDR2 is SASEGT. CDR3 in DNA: TGTGCCAGCAGTGACCACCAGGGCCCCTACGAGCAGTACTTC. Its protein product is CASSDHQGPYEQYF.

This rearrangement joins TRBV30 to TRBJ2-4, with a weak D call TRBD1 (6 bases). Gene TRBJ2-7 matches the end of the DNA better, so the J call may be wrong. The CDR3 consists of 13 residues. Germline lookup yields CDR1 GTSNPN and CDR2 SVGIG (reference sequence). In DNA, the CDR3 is TGTGCCTGGGGGGCAGGGGTTGCCTACGAGCAGTACTTC. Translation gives CAWGAGVAYEQYF.

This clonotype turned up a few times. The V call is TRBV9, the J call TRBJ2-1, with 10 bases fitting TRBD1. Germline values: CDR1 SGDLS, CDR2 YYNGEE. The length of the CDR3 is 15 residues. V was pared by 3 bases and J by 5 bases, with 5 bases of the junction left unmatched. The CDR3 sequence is CASSATGTGDNEQFF. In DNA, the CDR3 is TGTGCCAGCAGCGCTACCGGGACAGGGGACAATGAGCAGTTCTTC. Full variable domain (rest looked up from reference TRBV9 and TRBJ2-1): DSGVTQTPKHLITATGQRVTLRCSPRSGDLSVYWYQQSLDQGLQFLIQYYNGEERAKGNILERFSAQQFPDLHSELNLSSLELGDSALYFCASSATGTGDNEQFFGPGTRLTVL.

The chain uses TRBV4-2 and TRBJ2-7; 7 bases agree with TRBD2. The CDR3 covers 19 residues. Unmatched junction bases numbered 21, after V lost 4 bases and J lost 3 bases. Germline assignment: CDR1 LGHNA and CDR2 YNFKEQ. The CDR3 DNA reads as TGTGCCAGCAGCCCCCAAGCGGGCCCGCGGGAGTTTCTGGGCTACGAGCAGTACTTC. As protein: CASSPQAGPREFLGYEQYF.

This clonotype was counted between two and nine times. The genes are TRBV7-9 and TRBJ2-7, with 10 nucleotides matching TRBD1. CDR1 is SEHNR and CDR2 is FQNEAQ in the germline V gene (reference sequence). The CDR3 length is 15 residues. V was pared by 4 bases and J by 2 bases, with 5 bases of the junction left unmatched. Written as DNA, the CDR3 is TGTGCCAGCAGCTGGCCCGGGACAGGGGCCTACGAGCAGTACTTC. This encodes CASSWPGTGAYEQYF.

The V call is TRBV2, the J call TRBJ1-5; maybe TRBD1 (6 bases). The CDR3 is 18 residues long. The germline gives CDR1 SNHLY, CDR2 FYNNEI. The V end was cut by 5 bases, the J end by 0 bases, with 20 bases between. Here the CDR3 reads CASSRTRDIQPSNQPQHF. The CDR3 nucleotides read TGTGCCAGCAGTAGGACCCGGGACATACAACCTAGCAATCAGCCCCAGCATTTT. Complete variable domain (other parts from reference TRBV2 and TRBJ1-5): EPEVTQTPSHQVTQMGQEVILRCVPISNHLYFYWYRQILGQKVEFLVSFYNNEISEKSEIFDDQFSVERPDGSNFTLKIRSTKLEDSAMYFCASSRTRDIQPSNQPQHFGDGTRLSIL.

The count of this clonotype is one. Written as DNA, the CDR3 is TGTGCCAGCAGCTCAATCCCAGGTTTGAACACTGAAGCTTTCTTT. It yields the protein CASSSIPGLNTEAFF. J is TRBJ1-1 and V is TRBV7-2; D is ambiguous. Germline loops: CDR1 SGHTA, CDR2 FQGNSA. V was shortened by 4 bases and J by 0 bases, with 12 bases between the two germline ends. CDR3 size: 15 residues.

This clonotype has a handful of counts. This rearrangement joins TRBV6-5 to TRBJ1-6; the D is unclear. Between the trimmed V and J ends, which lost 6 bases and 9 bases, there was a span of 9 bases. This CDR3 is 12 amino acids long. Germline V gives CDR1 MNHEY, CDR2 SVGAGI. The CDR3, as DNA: TGTGCCAGCAGCCCCGGGAGTTCACCCCTCCACTTT. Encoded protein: CASSPGSSPLHF.

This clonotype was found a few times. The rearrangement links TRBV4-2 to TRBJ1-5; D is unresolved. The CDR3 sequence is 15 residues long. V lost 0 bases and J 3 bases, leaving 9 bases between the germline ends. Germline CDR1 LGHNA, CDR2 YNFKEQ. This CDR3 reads CASSQEATVNQPQHF. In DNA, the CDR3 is TGTGCCAGCAGCCAAGAAGCGACGGTCAATCAGCCCCAGCATTTT.

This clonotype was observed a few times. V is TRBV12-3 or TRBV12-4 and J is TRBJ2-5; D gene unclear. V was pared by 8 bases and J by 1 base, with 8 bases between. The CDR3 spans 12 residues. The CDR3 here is CASGIPQETQYF. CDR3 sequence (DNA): TGTGCCAGCGGTATCCCCCAAGAGACCCAGTACTTC.

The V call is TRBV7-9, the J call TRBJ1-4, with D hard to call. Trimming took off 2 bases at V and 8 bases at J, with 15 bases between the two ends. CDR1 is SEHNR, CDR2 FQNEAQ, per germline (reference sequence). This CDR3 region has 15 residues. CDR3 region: CASSLNTDEDEKLFF. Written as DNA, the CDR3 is TGTGCCAGCAGCTTAAACACGGACGAGGACGAAAAACTGTTTTTT.